Below, 15 T cell receptor beta chains from the same sample are listed, as sequenced in a study of blood T cell repertoires in COVID-19. Sequencing used immunoSEQ multiplex PCR; TCRdb keeps in-frame clones, though not all of them. The table records fewer than 350,000 clones, about 85% of them present only once. Source material: peripheral blood. Every receptor here comes from a woman aged 45-65 years with active or convalescent COVID-19.

The chain uses TRBV6-5 and TRBJ1-5, with D tentatively TRBD1 (5 bases). The V gene's germline CDR1 is MNHEY and CDR2 SVGAGI. CDR3 length equals 14 residues. Trimming took off 8 bases at V and 0 bases at J, with 11 bases between the two ends. The DNA of the CDR3 is TGTGCCAGCTGGACAACATATAGCAATCAGCCCCAGCATTTT. This sequence encodes CASWTTYSNQPQHF.

The chain carries TRBV6-5 and TRBJ1-1; maybe TRBD1 (5 bases). Per the germline V gene, CDR1 is MNHEY and CDR2 is SVGAGI. Trimming left V 0 bases short and J 8 bases short, with 13 bases between. The CDR3 covers 14 residues. The chain's CDR3 is CASSYSAGWIEAFF. In DNA, the CDR3 is TGTGCCAGCAGTTACTCTGCAGGGTGGATCGAAGCTTTCTTT.

V usage is TRBV5-1 and J usage is TRBJ1-1; TRBD1 matches at 11 bases. The CDR3 consists of 15 residues. The germline V gene encodes CDR1 SGHRS and CDR2 YFSETQ. J gave up 0 bases and V 7 bases, and 5 bases lay outside the gene matches. Here the CDR3 DNA reads TGCGCCAGCGGGACAGGGGGTAGGGTGAACACTGAAGCTTTCTTT. Translated: CASGTGGRVNTEAFF. The whole variable domain, remainder taken from reference TRBV5-1 and TRBJ1-1, is KAGVTQTPRYLIKTRGQQVTLSCSPISGHRSVSWYQQTPGQGLQFLFEYFSETQRNKGNFPGRFSGRQFSNSRSEMNVSTLELGDSALYLCASGTGGRVNTEAFFGQGTRLTVV.

The chain employs TRBV6-6 and TRBJ1-1; TRBD1 might be the D (5 bases). V was shortened by 8 bases and J by 0 bases, with 10 bases between the two germline ends. This CDR3 comprises 13 residues. The V gene's germline CDR1 is MNHNY and CDR2 SVGAGI (reference sequence). CDR3 coding DNA: TGTGCCAGCCTAAGACAGATGAACACTGAAGCTTTCTTT. Translation gives CASLRQMNTEAFF.

The chain has TRBV5-8 and TRBJ2-2; D is undetermined. Germline V gene sequence: CDR1 SGHTS, CDR2 YDEGEE. The V gene lost 0 bases and the J gene lost 4 bases, with 7 bases spanning the gap. The CDR3 runs 14 residues. The CDR3 DNA sequence: TGTGCCAGCAGCTTGGTAGCTACCACCGGGGAGCTGTTTTTT. Residues: CASSLVATTGELFF.

The rearrangement links TRBV3-1 (or the pseudogene TRBV3-2) to TRBJ1-1; D gene unclear. Trimming took 2 bases from V and 8 from J, leaving 15 bases between them. The CDR3 has 14 amino acids. Germline lookup yields CDR1 LGHDT and CDR2 YNNKEL (reference sequence). The DNA of the CDR3 is TGTGCCAGCAGCCAAAGTCCGGTTACCCTGGAAGCTTTCTTT. Amino acids: CASSQSPVTLEAFF.

The sample holds a few counts of this clone. The gene calls are TRBV12-3 or TRBV12-4 and TRBJ1-6; D is unclear. Trimming left V 2 bases short and J 8 bases short, with 4 bases between. This CDR3 region has 12 residues. The CDR3 loop is CASSLLDSPLHF. The CDR3 coding sequence is TGTGCCAGCAGTTTACTTGATTCACCCCTCCACTTT.

The V call is TRBV7-9, the J call TRBJ1-2; possible D gene TRBD1, 5 bases. CDR1 and CDR2 from the germline V gene are SEHNR and FQNEAQ (reference sequence). CDR3 length equals 18 residues. V was pared by 4 bases and J by 4 bases, with 25 bases between. The DNA for the CDR3 is TGTGCCAGCAGCTCTTTGAACAGGATCCCCAGGGCCTCCTATGGCTACACCTTC. Protein product: CASSSLNRIPRASYGYTF. Full variable domain (outside the CDR3, taken from reference TRBV7-9 and TRBJ1-2): DTGVSQNPRHKITKRGQNVTFRCDPISEHNRLYWYRQTLGQGPEFLTYFQNEAQLEKSRLLSDRFSAERPKGSFSTLEIQRTEQGDSAMYLCASSSLNRIPRASYGYTFGSGTRLTVV.

This chain links TRBV6-1 with TRBJ1-4; possible D gene TRBD1, 5 bases. CDR3 size: 16 residues. The germline V gene has CDR1 MNHNS and CDR2 SASEGT. Between the trimmed V and J ends, which lost 4 bases and 2 bases, there was a span of 14 bases. The CDR3: CASSARPGMTNEKLFF. The CDR3 nucleotides are TGTGCCAGCAGTGCCCGACCAGGGATGACTAATGAAAAACTGTTTTTT.

DNA for the CDR3: TGTGCCAGCAGCCGAAGAGTCCTAGCGGGAGGTTCCTACAATGAGCAGTTCTTC. The encoded protein is CASSRRVLAGGSYNEQFF. J is TRBJ2-1 and V is TRBV5-8, with TRBD2 identical over 11 bases. CDR3 length: 18 residues. The germline V gene encodes CDR1 SGHTS and CDR2 YDEGEE. With V trimmed by 4 bases and J by 1 base, 10 bases remained unmatched.

The V gene is TRBV7-9, the J gene TRBJ2-2, with TRBD2 matching 11 bases. The CDR3 consists of 15 residues. Trimming removed 4 bases from V and 4 bases from J; junction bases left unmatched: 2. Germline CDR1 reads SEHNR; CDR2 reads FQNEAQ (reference sequence). CDR3 sequence: CASSSGLAGTGELFF. CDR3 sequence (DNA): TGTGCCAGCAGCTCAGGACTAGCGGGCACCGGGGAGCTGTTTTTT.

This clone has only a few counts. The V call is TRBV5-1, the J call TRBJ2-2; a possible D gene is TRBD1 (5 bases). V lost 7 bases, J lost 0 bases, and 10 bases lay in between. Looked up from germline, CDR1 is SGHRS and CDR2 is YFSETQ. This CDR3 contains 14 residues. CDR3 sequence reads: CASVTDTNTGELFF. The CDR3 nucleotides are TGCGCCAGCGTGACAGACACGAACACCGGGGAGCTGTTTTTT. The entire variable domain, with the rest obtained from reference TRBV5-1 and TRBJ2-2, is as follows: KAGVTQTPRYLIKTRGQQVTLSCSPISGHRSVSWYQQTPGQGLQFLFEYFSETQRNKGNFPGRFSGRQFSNSRSEMNVSTLELGDSALYLCASVTDTNTGELFFGEGSRLTVL.

The V call is TRBV13, the J call TRBJ1-6; TRBD1 matches at 9 bases. With V trimmed by 1 base and J by 7 bases, 2 bases remained unmatched. The CDR3 runs 15 residues. Germline CDR1 and CDR2: PRHDT and FYEKMQ (reference sequence). Here the CDR3 reads CASSLAGQGNSPLHF. The CDR3 DNA reads TGTGCCAGCAGCTTAGCGGGACAGGGAAATTCACCCCTCCACTTT.

This sequence joins TRBV28 and TRBJ1-4; D is possibly TRBD1 (5 bases). Trimming left V 1 base short and J 8 bases short, with 14 bases between. This CDR3 spans 15 amino acids. Germline CDR1 MDHEN, CDR2 SYDVKM. CDR3: CASSLLGRVFEKLFF. The CDR3 nucleotides read TGTGCCAGCAGTTTATTGGGCAGGGTCTTCGAAAAACTGTTTTTT.

This chain links TRBV28 with TRBJ1-1; 7 bases line up with TRBD1. J gave up 0 bases and V 4 bases, and 2 bases lay outside the gene matches. The V gene's germline CDR1 is MDHEN and CDR2 SYDVKM. CDR3 length: 14 amino acids. CDR3 protein: CASSSTGMNTEAFF. CDR3 DNA sequence: TGTGCCAGCAGTTCGACAGGGATGAACACTGAAGCTTTCTTT.